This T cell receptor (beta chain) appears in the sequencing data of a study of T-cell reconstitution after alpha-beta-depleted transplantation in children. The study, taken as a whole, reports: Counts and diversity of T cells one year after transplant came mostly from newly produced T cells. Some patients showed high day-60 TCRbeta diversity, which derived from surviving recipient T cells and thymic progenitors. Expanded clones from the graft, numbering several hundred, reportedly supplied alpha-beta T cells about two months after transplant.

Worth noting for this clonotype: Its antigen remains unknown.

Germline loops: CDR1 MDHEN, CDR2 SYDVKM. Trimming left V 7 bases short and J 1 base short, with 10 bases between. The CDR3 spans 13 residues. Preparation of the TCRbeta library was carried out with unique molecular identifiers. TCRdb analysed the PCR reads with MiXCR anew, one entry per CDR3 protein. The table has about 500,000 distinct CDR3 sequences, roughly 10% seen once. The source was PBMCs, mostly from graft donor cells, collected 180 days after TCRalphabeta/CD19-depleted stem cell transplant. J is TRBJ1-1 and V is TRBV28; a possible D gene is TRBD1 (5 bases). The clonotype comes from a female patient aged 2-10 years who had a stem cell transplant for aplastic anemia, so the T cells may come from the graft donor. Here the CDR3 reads CASMGRPNTEAFF. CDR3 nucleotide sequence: TGTGCCAGCATGGGACGGCCGAACACTGAAGCTTTCTTT.